These T cell receptor beta chains were read from a single sample in a study of cytomegalovirus exposure and HLA in healthy donors. Clones were sequenced by immunoSEQ multiplex PCR, and TCRdb holds only the in-frame ones, with some missing. The table includes approximately 200,000 clones, roughly 88% detected once. Sample: PBMCs. These receptors were obtained from a woman aged 25 to 39 in good health and CMV-seropositive. Each CDR3 is given without its conserved first and last residue.

v_call cdr3_aa
TRBV6-1 ASSDGPGT
TRBV28 ACRGPTTNEKLF
TRBV19 ASSWSRNTEAF
TRBV11-2 ASSLLADPFYEQY
TRBV6-1 ASSEPQGSEQF
TRBV2 ASSVRGSQGNEQF
TRBV2 ASSEQTGDNQPQH
TRBV5-6 ASSSDRGQPQH
TRBV18 ASSLDRSSYEQY
TRBV7-8 ASSSTVGAF
TRBV5-1 ASSLGQGGEKLF
TRBV7-2 ASSLRGYEQY
TRBV2 ASTPGTALYNEQF
TRBV6-6 ASSYGFRQSSYEQY